The sequence of this T cell receptor (beta chain) was determined in a study of blood T cell repertoires in COVID-19. V lost 9 bases and J 4 bases, leaving 17 bases between the germline ends. The CDR3 is made up of 14 amino acids. Germline V CDR1 and CDR2: KGHDR, SFDVKD. Under the authors' procedure: Reference gene primers were amplified, and this amplification served to estimate nucleated cell counts. The table came from immunoSEQ multiplex PCR; TCRdb's copy has only in-frame clones and leaves some out. V and J calls plus clone size are reproduced from that table; the DNA served to infer D and trimming. The table lists under 200,000 clones, roughly 82% of them singletons.

Sequenced input: peripheral blood. This TCR was sampled from a woman aged 25-40 years with acute or convalescent COVID-19. The rearrangement uses TRBV24-1 and TRBJ2-5, with D perhaps TRBD2 (7 bases). In nucleotides, the CDR3 is TGTGCCACCTCCCAAGGGGGGGGAGCAGAGACCCAGTACTTC. Translated: CATSQGGGAETQYF.